This T cell receptor (beta chain) was captured in a study of identical twins. Looked up from germline, CDR1 is ENHRY and CDR2 is SYGVKD. This CDR3 has 15 residues. V was clipped by 6 bases and J by 2 bases, with 17 bases between them. A single record per CDR3 protein comes from TCRdb applying MiXCR to the 5' RACE reads. The sample consists of roughly 720,000 distinct CDR3 sequences, about 20% of them appearing once. The data were also submitted as part of a second study, on T cells expressing NK-cell markers. That work states: Within several experiments, an anti-gamma-delta TCR antibody kept the sorting limited to alpha-beta TCR T cells. In about six donors, dominant CD3+CD56+NKG2C+ clones formed about 1.0-8% of CD8+ cells.

This receptor was obtained from a woman aged 18-29 years in good health. V gene TRBV10-3 combines with J gene TRBJ2-7, with D possibly called TRBD1 or TRBD2 (7 bases each). The sample comprised PBMCs. CDR3 residues: CAIRGWEGATYEQYF. Written as DNA, the CDR3 is TGTGCCATCAGGGGGTGGGAGGGGGCAACCTACGAGCAGTACTTC.